A selection of T cell receptor beta chains follows, all from one sample in a study of blood T cell repertoires in COVID-19. The assay was immunoSEQ multiplex PCR, and TCRdb's table has in-frame clones only and misses some. The sample records 150,000 to 200,000 clones, roughly 89% being singletons. The sequencing input was peripheral blood. These receptors all stem from a woman under 30 who had recovered from COVID-19. The CDR3 runs from the conserved cysteine through the conserved F or W. D genes are given only for firm matches. Some rows have no size entry. The others give once, few or many, or a class for an expanded clone.

cdr3_aa cdr3_nt d_call v_call clone_size j_call
CASSVGTGGYQPQHF TGTGCCAGCAGTGTTGGGACAGGTGGATATCAGCCCCAGCATTTT TRBD1 TRBV2 - TRBJ1-5
CASSLRLGASSYEQYF TGTGCCAGCAGTTTAAGGCTGGGGGCTAGCTCCTACGAGCAGTACTTT - TRBV27 - TRBJ2-7
CASSPAYSTVSYEQYF TGTGCCAGCAGCCCCGCGTACTCCACGGTTTCCTACGAGCAGTACTTC - TRBV7-9 many TRBJ2-7
CASSRGLTSYEQYF TGCGCCAGCAGCCGAGGGCTCACATCCTACGAGCAGTACTTC - TRBV4-3 - TRBJ2-7
CASSDSYRGLENYGYTF TGTGCCAGCAGTGACTCTTACAGGGGATTGGAGAACTATGGCTACACCTTC TRBD1 TRBV6-4 - TRBJ1-2
CASSLRGQLNTEAFF TGTGCCAGCAGCCTCCGAGGGCAGTTAAACACTGAAGCTTTCTTT - TRBV3-1/TRBV3-2 once TRBJ1-1
CASSFTGGKTEAFF TGTGCCAGCAGTTTCACAGGGGGGAAAACTGAAGCTTTCTTT TRBD1 TRBV5-5 - TRBJ1-1
CASSLVAVQETQYF TGTGCCAGCAGCTTGGTAGCTGTCCAAGAGACCCAGTACTTC - TRBV5-4 - TRBJ2-5
CASSYDVGGETQYF TGTGCCAGCAGTTACGATGTAGGAGGCGAGACCCAGTACTTC - TRBV6-2/TRBV6-3 few TRBJ2-5
CAWRKQGIRDYGYTF TGTGCCTGGAGGAAACAGGGGATTCGGGACTATGGCTACACCTTC TRBD1 TRBV30 - TRBJ1-2
CASTPQPGRGDIQYF TGTGCCAGCACCCCCCAACCCGGCCGGGGAGACATTCAGTACTTC - TRBV5-6 - TRBJ2-4
CATSGDSPNTEAFF TGTGCCACCAGTGGCGACAGTCCGAACACTGAAGCTTTCTTT - TRBV24-1 - TRBJ1-1
CASSPGGQKREKLFF TGTGCCAGCTCACCCGGGGGGCAGAAGAGGGAAAAACTGTTTTTT - TRBV18 - TRBJ1-4
CASSRYLDSKEAFF TGCGCCAGCAGCCGATACCTGGACAGTAAAGAAGCTTTCTTT - TRBV4-1 - TRBJ1-1
CASSQDSGLAKNIQYF TGTGCCAGCAGCCAAGATAGCGGACTAGCCAAAAACATTCAGTACTTC - TRBV4-2 - TRBJ2-4
CASSPLSGGAYEQYF TGTGCCAGCAGCCCCCTTAGCGGGGGGGCCTACGAGCAGTACTTC TRBD2 TRBV7-2 - TRBJ2-7
CASSSNRGETQYF TGTGCCAGCAGCTCCAACAGGGGAGAGACCCAGTACTTC TRBD1 TRBV5-6 - TRBJ2-5
CASSQEAVRSPGEAFF TGCGCCAGCAGCCAAGAAGCGGTCAGGAGTCCTGGTGAAGCTTTCTTT - TRBV4-1 - TRBJ1-1
CASSYNLNTEAFF TGTGCCAGCAGTTACAACTTGAACACTGAAGCTTTCTTT - TRBV6-2/TRBV6-3 - TRBJ1-1
CASSRPGRGNIQYF TGTGCCAGCAGTCGGCCAGGGCGCGGAAACATTCAGTACTTC - TRBV3-1/TRBV3-2 - TRBJ2-4
CASSQDRVWGTEAFF TGTGCCAGTAGTCAGGACAGGGTGTGGGGCACTGAAGCTTTCTTT TRBD1 TRBV19 once TRBJ1-1
CASSVEIYGRPKNIQYF TGTGCCAGCAGCGTAGAGATTTATGGGAGACCCAAAAACATTCAGTACTTC - TRBV9 - TRBJ2-4
CASSRTLGDFDHNEQFF TGTGCCAGCAGCCGAACTTTGGGGGACTTTGACCACAATGAGCAGTTCTTC - TRBV4-2 - TRBJ2-1
CASSPQGAYNSPLHF TGTGCCAGCTCACCACAGGGGGCATATAATTCACCCCTCCACTTT TRBD1 TRBV18 - TRBJ1-6
CASSASGQGLGYTQYF TGTGCCAGCAGCGCCTCGGGACAGGGTTTGGGATATACGCAGTATTTT TRBD1 TRBV7-6 - TRBJ2-3
CATSDPLGANYGYTF TGTGCCACCAGTGACCCCCTCGGGGCTAACTATGGCTACACCTTC - TRBV24-1 - TRBJ1-2